Each of the 5 T cell receptor beta chains below was sequenced from the same sample in a study of blood T cell repertoires in COVID-19. Assay used: immunoSEQ multiplex PCR; TCRdb lists only in-frame clones, some missing. The repertoire holds roughly 300,000 clones, with 85% to 90% as singletons. Sequencing was performed on peripheral blood. The receptors derive from a woman in her thirties or forties who had recovered from COVID-19.

The CDR3 coding sequence is TGTGCCAGCAGCGTCCGGGACAGCTCACTTTACGAGCAGTACTTC. Translation: CASSVRDSSLYEQYF. The rearrangement links TRBV9 to TRBJ2-7, with 7 bases identical to TRBD1. V was clipped by 2 bases and J by 4 bases; unmatched bases: 9. CDR1 and CDR2 (germline): SGDLS, YYNGEE. The CDR3 contains 15 residues.

V is TRBV20-1 and J is TRBJ1-4; TRBD1 matches at 7 bases. The CDR3 spans 11 residues. Losses at the gene ends were 5 bases for V and 15 bases for J; bases not matched to a gene: 9. CDR1 and CDR2 (germline): DFQATT, SNEGSKA (reference sequence). The CDR3 sequence is CSADGTANLFF. Here the CDR3 DNA reads TGCAGTGCTGACGGGACAGCCAATTTGTTTTTT.

The chain carries TRBV3-1 (or the pseudogene TRBV3-2) and TRBJ2-7; 7 bases are shared with TRBD1. Germline CDR1 reads LGHDT; CDR2 reads YNNKEL (reference sequence). The CDR3 is made up of 16 amino acids. Trimming cost V 1 base and J 3 bases; bases outside gene matches: 9. The CDR3 protein is CASSQGGTVGLYEQYF. The DNA of the CDR3 is TGTGCCAGCAGCCAAGGGGGGACAGTTGGCCTCTACGAGCAGTACTTC.

The chain recombines TRBV29-1 with TRBJ2-1; D not certain. V was cut by 6 bases and J by 3 bases, with 9 bases left in between. Germline V lookup: CDR1 SQVTM, CDR2 ANQGSEA. The CDR3 spans 12 residues. CDR3 bases: TGCAGCGTCACATATGACTACAATGAGCAGTTCTTC. Its translation: CSVTYDYNEQFF.

This clone came up a few times. This rearrangement joins TRBV5-4 to TRBJ1-2, with 8 positions matching TRBD1. CDR1 is SGHNT, CDR2 YYREEE, per germline (reference sequence). This CDR3 is 14 amino acids long. V shed 4 bases, J shed 8 bases, and the junction held 10 bases outside the gene matches. The CDR3 spells CASSTVDRASGYTF. Here the CDR3 DNA reads TGTGCCAGCAGCACAGTGGACAGGGCCTCAGGCTACACCTTC.